This T cell receptor beta chain comes out of a study of cytomegalovirus exposure and HLA in healthy donors. The donors were in the roughly 130-subject validation cohort, distinct from the roughly 700-subject first cohort. V lost 4 bases to trimming and J lost 7 bases; unmatched junction nucleotides: 11. The CDR3 is made up of 15 amino acids. Germline V gives CDR1 SGHRS, CDR2 YFSETQ. Sequencing was performed with immunoSEQ multiplex PCR; in TCRdb, only in-frame clones are kept and a portion is missing. The sample comprises approximately 200,000 clones, approximately 80% of which are singletons, and about an eighth rests with the top ten.

The sequence derives from a woman aged 25 to 39 in good health and CMV-seropositive. The J gene is TRBJ2-7, the V gene TRBV5-1, with 10 positions matching TRBD1. Sequences were obtained from PBMCs. The CDR3 sequence: CASSNGDRGAEEQYF. CDR3 in DNA: TGCGCCAGCAGCAATGGGGACAGGGGCGCGGAAGAGCAGTACTTC.